This TCR beta chain came from a study of control samples from healthy donors and cancer patients (dated by TCRdb to about 2020). The receptor library was made with the immunoSEQ multiplex PCR assay. TCRdb limited this immuneACCESS table to in-frame rearrangements with V and J called. A share of clones is missing; checked studies link under half to unresolved V genes, and the rest is unexplained. The sample table records a few hundred thousand clones; around 90% of these occur just once. The ten largest clones take up 5.5% to 7.5% of the sample. The V end gives up 8 bases and the J end 5 bases, leaving 11 bases in the junction not matched to a gene. There are 15 amino acids in the CDR3, from cysteine to phenylalanine inclusive. The read is trimmed to its CDR3 DNA, 45 bases read in frame from base 1. The germline V gene encodes CDR1 MNHEY and CDR2 SVGAGI. In its sample, this clone was seen a few times. It has no known antigen specificity. No base quality values were provided; no much bigger clone lies one nucleotide off.

This TCR was sampled from a man aged 35-49 years with head and neck cancer. The material sequenced was PBMCs. This chain is built from TRBV6-5 and TRBJ1-4; 7 bases in between match TRBD1. The CDR3 loop reads CASGLMGQRNEKLFF. The nucleotides read TGTGCCAGCGGGCTAATGGGACAGAGAAATGAAAAACTGTTTTTT.